This T cell receptor beta chain was found in a study of identical twins. This clonotype has at least ten counts. The CDR3 length is 15 residues. The junction had 7 bases not matched to a gene; V was cut back by 1 base and J by 5 bases. CDR1 is DFQATT and CDR2 is SNEGSKA in the germline V gene (reference sequence). Each CDR3 protein gets one entry after TCRdb re-called the 5' RACE reads with MiXCR. The sample holds about 150,000 distinct CDR3 sequences, roughly 3.5% seen once. This receptor was taken from a man in his late teens or twenties in good health. J is TRBJ2-5 and V is TRBV20-1; TRBD1 matches 10 bases. Sequenced material: memory T cells sorted from blood. Here the CDR3 DNA reads TGCAGTGCTAGAGTCACGACAGGGGGCGGGGAGACCCAGTACTTC. Its protein product is CSARVTTGGGETQYF.